The 24 T cell receptor beta chains presented below share a single source sample, sequenced in a study of T cells in Graves' hyperthyroidism and ophthalmopathy. RNA transcripts served as the template for amplifying TCR beta CDR3 regions. During a first-round RT-PCR of the TCR CDR3, the HTBI primer set was used. TCRdb re-called the multiplex PCR reads through MiXCR, storing one row per CDR3 protein. This sample has around 250,000 distinct CDR3 sequences, with around 26% found just once. Input material: blood. The receptors come from a middle-aged woman with Graves' ophthalmopathy.

This clonotype was counted many times. The rearrangement joins TRBV30 to TRBJ1-5; the match to TRBD1 covers 9 bases. Germline values: CDR1 GTSNPN, CDR2 SVGIG (reference sequence). The length of the CDR3 is 14 residues. J lost 4 bases, V lost 7 bases, and 8 bases had no gene match. CDR3 loop: CASDRGGNNQPQHF. As DNA, the CDR3 is TGTGCCTCCGACAGGGGGGGGAATAATCAGCCCCAGCATTTT.

V and J are TRBV6-2 or TRBV6-3 and TRBJ1-5, with a possible D match to TRBD1 (5 bases). This CDR3 contains 15 residues. V lost 0 bases, J lost 5 bases, and 11 bases lay in between. Germline assignment: CDR1 MNHEY and CDR2 SVGEGT. The CDR3 DNA reads TGTGCCAGCAGTTACTCATGGGGGGACTATCAGCCCCAGCATTTT. It is translated as CASSYSWGDYQPQHF.

The chain links TRBV12-5 to TRBJ2-7; D is undetermined. The V gene's germline CDR1 is LGHNT and CDR2 FRNRAP. V dropped 4 bases and J dropped 6 bases, with 13 bases sitting between them. CDR3 size: 13 residues. CDR3 coding DNA: TGTGCTAGTGGTTCCAAGACAAGGGTCGAGCAGTACTTC. Translation gives CASGSKTRVEQYF.

J is TRBJ1-1 and V is TRBV12-3 or TRBV12-4; unclear D gene. The CDR3 extends over 13 amino acids. Trimming took off 0 bases at V and 3 bases at J, with 5 bases between the two ends. CDR3 nucleotide sequence: TGTGCCAGCAGTTTAGCCGGGGACACTGAAGCTTTCTTT. Translated, it gives CASSLAGDTEAFF.

The chain combines TRBV24-1 with TRBJ2-2; 8 bases match TRBD1. This CDR3 contains 15 residues. Per germline, CDR1 KGHDR and CDR2 SFDVKD. The junction had 3 bases not matched to a gene; V was cut back by 4 bases and J by 3 bases. The CDR3 sequence is CATSDSDRDTGELFF. CDR3 nucleotide sequence: TGTGCCACCAGTGACTCGGACAGGGACACCGGGGAGCTGTTTTTT.

The rearrangement uses TRBV12-3 or TRBV12-4 and TRBJ2-5; D is undetermined. Trimming cost V 4 bases and J 5 bases, with 11 bases left between them. CDR3 length equals 13 residues. The CDR3 loop is CASSSPGQETQYF. The CDR3 nucleotides are TGTGCCAGCAGTTCCCCGGGTCAGGAGACCCAGTACTTC.

This clonotype was picked up many times. The rearrangement links TRBV6-5 to TRBJ1-1; D unclear. Germline CDR1 and CDR2: MNHEY and SVGAGI. CDR3 length: 13 amino acids. V was trimmed by 4 bases and J by 11 bases, leaving 17 bases between them. The CDR3 reads CASSSSGPGGAFF. CDR3 sequence (DNA): TGTGCCAGCAGTTCCTCGGGCCCCGGCGGGGCTTTCTTT.

This clonotype was seen many times. This rearrangement joins TRBV7-9 to TRBJ2-5; 9 bases map to TRBD2. The CDR3 consists of 14 residues. Germline loops: CDR1 SEHNR, CDR2 FQNEAQ (reference sequence). Losses at the gene ends were 7 bases for V and 5 bases for J; bases not matched to a gene: 8. CDR3 DNA sequence: TGTGCCAGCACCCATGCGGGAGGGGATGAGACCCAGTACTTC. It is translated as CASTHAGGDETQYF.

This clonotype appeared many times. This chain joins TRBV6-2 or TRBV6-3 and TRBJ2-7; 9 bases line up with TRBD1. Germline CDR1 is MNHEY and CDR2 is SVGEGT. V dropped 6 bases and J dropped 0; count of bases not matched to a gene: 9. The CDR3 has 16 amino acids. The CDR3 DNA follows: TGTGCCAGCAGCAAAACAGGGGGCGCGAGCTCCTACGAGCAGTACTTC. It translates to CASSKTGGASSYEQYF.

The genes are TRBV12-3 or TRBV12-4 and TRBJ2-7; D gene unclear. There are 12 residues in the CDR3. V gave up 3 bases and J gave up 2 bases, with 5 bases separating them. The CDR3 DNA sequence: TGTGCCAGCAGTTTTTTAACCTACGAGCAGTACTTC. It encodes CASSFLTYEQYF.

In this sample, this clonotype turned up many times. The CDR3 here is CAISESSGTSNQPQHF. CDR3 sequence (DNA): TGTGCCATCAGTGAGTCATCGGGGACAAGCAATCAGCCCCAGCATTTT. The chain combines TRBV10-3 with TRBJ1-5; maybe TRBD1 (6 bases). The ends were cut back, 0 bases at V and 1 base at J, with 10 bases in the middle. The CDR3 runs 16 residues. CDR1 and CDR2 from the germline V gene are ENHRY and SYGVKD.

The table lists this clonotype with a count of one. The chain uses TRBV6-1 and TRBJ1-5, with 8 bases that match TRBD1. CDR3 length equals 14 residues. Germline V gene data show CDR1 as MNHNS and CDR2 as SASEGT. J was trimmed by 6 bases and V by 2 bases; bases with no gene match: 3. The CDR3 loop reads CASSEKTGGQPQHF. Written as DNA, the CDR3 is TGTGCCAGCAGTGAAAAAACAGGGGGTCAGCCCCAGCATTTT.

This clonotype was counted ten times or more. The genes are TRBV12-3 or TRBV12-4 and TRBJ2-7; 9 bases fit TRBD2. The CDR3 is made up of 16 amino acids. J lost 2 bases, V lost 2 bases, and 7 bases had no gene match. For the CDR3, the DNA is TGTGCCAGCAGTTTATCGGTAGCGGGAGCCGCCTACGAGCAGTACTTC. Amino acid sequence: CASSLSVAGAAYEQYF.

This clonotype was found many times. The chain recombines TRBV19 with TRBJ1-5; 7 bases are shared with TRBD1. Losses at the gene ends were 6 bases for V and 4 bases for J; bases not matched to a gene: 15. Germline V CDR1 and CDR2: LNHDA, SQIVND (reference sequence). The CDR3 spans 17 residues. DNA for the CDR3: TGTGCCAGTAGCTTCAATAGCGGGCAGGGGGTTAATCAGCCCCAGCATTTT. Translating it yields CASSFNSGQGVNQPQHF. Filled out from reference TRBV19 and TRBJ1-5, the complete variable domain reads DGGITQSPKYLFRKEGQNVTLSCEQNLNHDAMYWYRQDPGQGLRLIYYSQIVNDFQKGDIAEGYSVSREKKESFPLTVTSAQKNPTAFYLCASSFNSGQGVNQPQHFGDGTRLSIL.

CDR3 nucleotides: TGTGCCAGCAGTGAAGCGGGGGTAACCTACGAGCAGTACTTC. It codes for CASSEAGVTYEQYF. The V call is TRBV6-1, the J call TRBJ2-7; D might be TRBD1 or TRBD2, each matching 5 bases. The germline CDR1 and CDR2 sequences are MNHNS and SASEGT. This CDR3 has 14 amino acids. The germline V and J ends were trimmed by 0 bases and 2 bases, with 8 bases remaining between them.

This clonotype was counted ten times or more. The chain couples TRBV28 to TRBJ2-5; no clear D gene. V lost 2 bases and J lost 5, with 9 bases in between. Per germline, CDR1 MDHEN and CDR2 SYDVKM. CDR3 length: 13 residues. The CDR3 region is CASSLQAGETQYF. CDR3 in DNA: TGTGCCAGCAGTTTACAGGCCGGGGAGACCCAGTACTTC.

In its sample, this clonotype was seen many times. CDR3 coding DNA: TGCAGTGCTAGAGATCCCCGACAGGGGGCGGAGCAGTACTTC. As protein: CSARDPRQGAEQYF. The chain couples TRBV20-1 to TRBJ2-7; 10 nucleotides line up with TRBD1. Germline assignment: CDR1 DFQATT and CDR2 SNEGSKA (reference sequence). Trimming took 0 bases from V and 7 from J; bases not matched to a gene: 6. This CDR3 has 14 residues.

This clonotype was found many times. This chain connects TRBV19 to TRBJ2-7; D not resolved. The CDR3 is 12 amino acids. With 5 bases removed from V and 6 bases from J, the gap between germline ends came to 11 bases. Per germline, CDR1 LNHDA and CDR2 SQIVND (reference sequence). The CDR3: CASSPSYGEQYF. CDR3 DNA: TGTGCCAGTAGTCCCTCGTATGGCGAGCAGTACTTC. The complete variable domain, with remaining parts taken from reference TRBV19 and TRBJ2-7, reads DGGITQSPKYLFRKEGQNVTLSCEQNLNHDAMYWYRQDPGQGLRLIYYSQIVNDFQKGDIAEGYSVSREKKESFPLTVTSAQKNPTAFYLCASSPSYGEQYFGPGTRLTVT.

This clonotype was recorded at least ten times. The gene calls are TRBV5-1 and TRBJ2-7, with 14 nucleotides matching TRBD2. V lost 5 bases, J lost 2 bases, and 6 bases stayed unmatched. Germline loops: CDR1 SGHRS, CDR2 YFSETQ. The CDR3 length is 16 residues. CDR3 sequence reads: CASSGLAGGGPYEQYF. CDR3 DNA sequence: TGCGCCAGCAGTGGACTAGCGGGAGGAGGCCCCTACGAGCAGTACTTC.

This clonotype has only one observation. The rearrangement uses TRBV6-2 or TRBV6-3 and TRBJ2-7; possible D gene TRBD2, 5 bases. CDR3 length equals 14 residues. Germline V lookup: CDR1 MNHEY, CDR2 SVGEGT. The V and J ends lost 2 bases and 3 bases respectively, with 11 bases between them. The CDR3 sequence is CASSYRGRVYEQYF. The CDR3 DNA sequence: TGTGCCAGCAGTTACCGAGGGCGAGTCTACGAGCAGTACTTC.

The genes are TRBV24-1 and TRBJ2-5; D is perhaps TRBD1 or TRBD2 (7 bases each). Trimming cost V 4 bases and J 5 bases, with 19 bases left between them. CDR3 size: 16 residues. Looked up from germline, CDR1 is KGHDR and CDR2 is SFDVKD. The CDR3 nucleotides are TGTGCCACCAGTGACCCCAACAGGGGAGGGATGGAGACCCAGTACTTC. It codes for CATSDPNRGGMETQYF.

This clonotype was recorded many times. This chain uses TRBV6-5 with TRBJ2-7; 9 bases are shared with TRBD1. CDR3 length equals 14 residues. The germline V gene has CDR1 MNHEY and CDR2 SVGAGI. The V and J ends lost 4 bases and 4 bases, in that order; junction bases with no gene match: 5. CDR3: CASSSWTGEYEQYF. CDR3 bases: TGTGCCAGCAGTTCCTGGACAGGGGAGTACGAGCAGTACTTC.

This clonotype was seen a few times. The chain carries TRBV6-1 and TRBJ1-1, with no clear D. The CDR3 contains 14 residues. Trimming stripped 2 bases from V and 6 bases from J, with 13 bases between. The germline V gene encodes CDR1 MNHNS and CDR2 SASEGT. The CDR3, as DNA: TGTGCCAGCAGTGAAATAGGCGGGCAATCTGAAGCTTTCTTT. It yields the protein CASSEIGGQSEAFF.

The chain joins TRBV12-3 or TRBV12-4 to TRBJ2-5; 11 bases match TRBD1. The J segment lost 4 bases and the V segment lost 9 bases, leaving 10 bases of the junction unmatched. This CDR3 is 15 amino acids long. Written as DNA, the CDR3 is TGTGCCAGTAACTTCGGGACAGGGGGAGCAGAGACCCAGTACTTC. This translates into CASNFGTGGAETQYF.